Presented here are 27 T cell receptor beta chains from one specimen sequenced in a study of response to subunit inactivated influenza vaccine. In TCRdb, the RT-PCR reads were re-called with MiXCR into one record per CDR3 protein. The table lists a few hundred thousand distinct CDR3 sequences, about 11% of them singletons, with 11% in the top ten. The sample was also reused in another study, on T cells expressing NK-cell markers. In that study: Beta-chain TCR cDNA was generated via 5'RACE template switching with UMIs.

The sequenced sample was PBMCs from blood, obtained on the day of vaccination. These receptor sequences come from a man aged 50-60 years who received an inactivated influenza vaccine.

This clonotype turned up a few times. The rearrangement uses TRBV7-7 and TRBJ2-1; 7 positions agree with TRBD1. Germline assignment: CDR1 SSHAT and CDR2 FNYEAQ (reference sequence). The CDR3 sequence is 16 residues long. V shed 3 bases, J shed 1 base, and the junction held 6 bases outside the gene matches. The CDR3 region is CASSLATGVSYNEQFF. DNA of the CDR3: TGTGCCAGCAGCTTGGCCACAGGGGTATCCTACAATGAGCAGTTCTTC.

This clonotype was recorded many times. The gene calls are TRBV6-1 and TRBJ2-1; 8 positions agree with TRBD2. CDR1 is MNHNS and CDR2 is SASEGT in the germline V gene. The CDR3 is made up of 13 amino acids. Trimming removed 6 bases from V and 7 bases from J; junction bases left unmatched: 5. CDR3 nucleotide sequence: TGTGCCAGCAGGGCGGGAGGCTGGAATGAGCAGTTCTTC. This encodes CASRAGGWNEQFF.

This chain joins TRBV20-1 and TRBJ2-3, with D hard to call. The V gene lost 3 bases and the J gene lost 4 bases, with 20 bases spanning the gap. The germline V gene encodes CDR1 DFQATT and CDR2 SNEGSKA (reference sequence). CDR3 size: 16 residues. CDR3 region: CSARSSPRRMADTQYF. The CDR3 nucleotides read TGCAGTGCTAGGTCGTCGCCCCGGCGAATGGCAGATACGCAGTATTTT.

The chain combines TRBV7-2 with TRBJ2-1; 9 bases agree with TRBD1. CDR1 is SGHTA and CDR2 is FQGNSA in the germline V gene. Trimming cost V 4 bases and J 6 bases; bases outside gene matches: 10. The CDR3 is 16 amino acids. This CDR3 reads CASSWGTGRGPNEQFF. CDR3 nucleotide sequence: TGTGCCAGCAGCTGGGGGACAGGGAGGGGACCCAATGAGCAGTTCTTC.

The sample holds many counts of this clonotype. The V and J genes are TRBV7-2 and TRBJ2-2; D possibly matches TRBD1 or TRBD2 (6 bases each). With 7 bases removed from V and 0 bases from J, the gap between germline ends came to 18 bases. There are 17 residues in the CDR3. Germline values: CDR1 SGHTA, CDR2 FQGNSA. In DNA form, the CDR3 reads TGTGCCAGCACCACAAGGGGGGTGCCTTCGAACACCGGGGAGCTGTTTTTT. Translating it yields CASTTRGVPSNTGELFF.

This clonotype came up a few times. The CDR3 DNA is TGTGCCAGCACCAATAGCGGGAGCTACAATGAGCAGTTCTTC. Translated, it gives CASTNSGSYNEQFF. The V and J genes are TRBV12-3 or TRBV12-4 and TRBJ2-1; the match to TRBD2 covers 9 bases. The V segment lost 7 bases and the J segment 3 bases; nucleotides outside the gene matches: 4. The CDR3 totals 14 residues.

In its sample, this clonotype was seen a few times. The chain carries TRBV6-1 and TRBJ2-7; D uncertain. The CDR3 consists of 14 residues. Deletions cut 5 bases from V and 0 bases from J, with 11 bases between. Germline CDR1 MNHNS, CDR2 SASEGT. The CDR3 loop reads CASSRHFSSYEQYF. As DNA, the CDR3 is TGTGCCAGCAGTCGCCATTTTAGCTCCTACGAGCAGTACTTC.

This clonotype has a count of ten or more. V gene TRBV5-8 combines with J gene TRBJ2-1; 12 nucleotides align to TRBD2. Germline CDR1 reads SGHTS; CDR2 reads YDEGEE. This CDR3 has 17 residues. The V and J ends lost 0 bases and 4 bases, in that order; junction bases with no gene match: 5. Here the CDR3 DNA reads TGTGCCAGCAGCTTGGGGCCGACTAGCGGGGGATACAATGAGCAGTTCTTC. Its protein is CASSLGPTSGGYNEQFF.

This clonotype was counted a few times. The V gene is TRBV3-1, the J gene TRBJ1-2, with a possible D match to TRBD1 (6 bases). V lost 1 base, J lost 0 bases, and 15 bases lay in between. CDR3 length: 17 residues. Germline CDR1 is LGHDT and CDR2 is YNNKEL (reference sequence). CDR3 loop: CASSQVGLPGANYGYTF. The CDR3 DNA reads TGTGCCAGCAGCCAAGTCGGCCTCCCAGGGGCTAACTATGGCTACACCTTC.

This clonotype has just a few counts. V and J are TRBV29-1 and TRBJ2-7; 10 positions match TRBD2. CDR1 and CDR2 from the germline V gene are SQVTM and ANQGSEA. This CDR3 has 15 residues. Trimming at V came to 4 bases and at J to 2 bases, leaving 8 bases not matched to a gene. The CDR3, as DNA: TGCAGCGTTGTGCGACTAGCGGGTGCCACCTACGAGCAGTACTTC. It codes for CSVVRLAGATYEQYF.

This rearrangement joins TRBV5-1 to TRBJ1-5; D unresolved. Germline CDR1 reads SGHRS; CDR2 reads YFSETQ. V lost 1 base, J lost 4 bases, and 6 bases lay in between. This CDR3 has 13 amino acids. The CDR3 here is CASSLFPNQPQHF. The CDR3, as DNA: TGCGCCAGCAGCTTGTTCCCAAATCAGCCCCAGCATTTT.

The rearrangement links TRBV20-1 to TRBJ2-1; 7 nucleotides align to TRBD1. Germline V gives CDR1 DFQATT, CDR2 SNEGSKA (reference sequence). There are 13 residues in the CDR3. The CDR3 region is CSGIDRERGEQFF. The CDR3 DNA reads TGCAGCGGGATAGACAGGGAAAGGGGTGAGCAGTTCTTC.

The chain links TRBV9 to TRBJ2-1, with 10 positions matching TRBD1. Trimming at V came to 4 bases and at J to 9 bases, leaving 10 bases not matched to a gene. The CDR3 runs 15 residues. Germline V gene sequence: CDR1 SGDLS, CDR2 YYNGEE. Here the CDR3 reads CASSLAGQGSIEQFF. The CDR3 DNA reads as TGTGCCAGCAGCCTTGCGGGACAGGGGTCCATTGAGCAGTTCTTC.

In this sample, this clonotype turned up a few times. This chain's CDR3 is CASSPLFRDNYGYTF. CDR3 nucleotide sequence: TGCGCCAGCAGCCCCCTTTTCAGAGACAACTATGGCTACACCTTC. The chain carries TRBV5-1 and TRBJ1-2; D is uncertain. This CDR3 contains 15 residues. The ends were cut back, 4 bases at V and 2 bases at J, with 15 bases in the middle. Germline CDR1 SGHRS, CDR2 YFSETQ. The full variable domain, with the rest looked up from reference TRBV5-1 and TRBJ1-2, is KAGVTQTPRYLIKTRGQQVTLSCSPISGHRSVSWYQQTPGQGLQFLFEYFSETQRNKGNFPGRFSGRQFSNSRSEMNVSTLELGDSALYLCASSPLFRDNYGYTFGSGTRLTVV.

In this sample, this clonotype turned up a few times. The J gene is TRBJ1-6, the V gene TRBV5-1; D is perhaps TRBD1 (5 bases). This CDR3 spans 15 amino acids. V shed 6 bases and J shed 9 bases, with 19 bases lying between them. Germline loops: CDR1 SGHRS, CDR2 YFSETQ. The CDR3 nucleotides are TGCGCCAGCAAACGGGGAGCAGACGGGGGTTCACCCCTCCACTTT. This translates into CASKRGADGGSPLHF.

The chain combines TRBV10-3 with TRBJ2-2, with TRBD1 matching 8 bases. From germline, CDR1 is ENHRY and CDR2 SYGVKD. The CDR3 has 16 amino acids. V lost 3 bases and J lost 7; bases outside the gene matches: 10. The CDR3 nucleotides read TGTGCCATCAGTGATCCGCAGGGGGCGCGTGTCGGGGAGCTGTTTTTT. It specifies CAISDPQGARVGELFF.

The gene calls are TRBV28 and TRBJ1-6; TRBD1 agrees at 7 bases. The CDR3 totals 13 residues. Per the germline V gene, CDR1 is MDHEN and CDR2 is SYDVKM. Germline trimming cut 4 bases from V and 10 bases from J; bases unmatched to any gene: 4. The CDR3 DNA reads TGTGCCAGCAGTTCCTGGACAGGATCACCCCTCCACTTT. It yields the protein CASSSWTGSPLHF.

This clonotype was counted only a few times. The chain uses TRBV4-3 and TRBJ2-5; D is unresolved. V was clipped by 4 bases and J by 5 bases, with 11 bases between them. The length of the CDR3 is 13 residues. Germline V CDR1 and CDR2: LGHNA, YSLEER. CDR3 bases: TGCGCCAGCAGCCCCCAGAAATTTGAGACCCAGTACTTC. It codes for CASSPQKFETQYF.

This clonotype appeared a few times. This rearrangement joins TRBV7-2 to TRBJ1-2; 7 positions agree with TRBD1. This CDR3 region has 14 residues. Per germline, CDR1 SGHTA and CDR2 FQGNSA. With V trimmed by 3 bases and J by 0 bases, 1 base remained unmatched. CDR3 nucleotide sequence: TGTGCCAGCAGCTTCGACAGGGCTAACTATGGCTACACCTTC. This sequence encodes CASSFDRANYGYTF.

This clonotype was picked up a small number of times. Mismatch with germline at one junction end may stem from a read error. The genes are TRBV12-3 or TRBV12-4 and TRBJ2-1; D uncertain. This CDR3 has 12 amino acids. The CDR3 DNA reads TGTGTCAGCAGTTTCACTACGGGTGAGCAGTTCTTC. Translation gives CVSSFTTGEQFF.

This rearrangement joins TRBV11-2 to TRBJ2-1; possibly TRBD1 for D (6 bases). The V gene's germline CDR1 is SGHAT and CDR2 FQNNGV. CDR3 length: 14 residues. The V end was cut by 7 bases, the J end by 4 bases, with 14 bases between. The CDR3, as DNA: TGTGCCAGCATCCTGACAACAGGGTACAATGAGCAGTTCTTC. Translation: CASILTTGYNEQFF.

This clonotype came up a few times. J is TRBJ2-7 and V is TRBV6-5, with 12 bases fitting TRBD2. V dropped 2 bases and J dropped 3; count of bases not matched to a gene: 5. Germline loops: CDR1 MNHEY, CDR2 SVGAGI. There are 16 residues in the CDR3. CDR3 region: CASSYGTSGFFYEQYF. The CDR3 coding sequence is TGTGCCAGCAGTTACGGGACTAGCGGGTTTTTCTACGAGCAGTACTTC.

This clonotype turned up a few times. The chain uses TRBV20-1 and TRBJ2-2, with a weak D call TRBD1 (6 bases). This CDR3 is 12 amino acids long. Germline-derived CDR1 and CDR2 are DFQATT and SNEGSKA (reference sequence). V dropped 4 bases and J dropped 14 bases, with 17 bases sitting between them. Written as DNA, the CDR3 is TGCAGTGCTATACTGGGCAGGGGTTATCTGTTTTTT. It yields the protein CSAILGRGYLFF.

The chain has TRBV4-2 and TRBJ2-2; 8 nucleotides line up with TRBD2. Looked up from germline, CDR1 is LGHNA and CDR2 is YNFKEQ. The CDR3 has 16 residues. V gave up 0 bases and J gave up 4 bases; unmatched junction bases: 4. CDR3 in DNA: TGTGCCAGCAGCCAAGATGGCGGGAGGAGCACCGGGGAGCTGTTTTTT. Protein sequence: CASSQDGGRSTGELFF.

A few counts support this clonotype. The chain couples TRBV7-2 to TRBJ2-3; D uncertain. V was clipped by 6 bases and J by 4 bases, with 14 bases between them. The CDR3 totals 14 residues. Germline V gene lookup returns CDR1 SGHTA and CDR2 FQGNSA. The CDR3 sequence is CASSFLYVADTQYF. As DNA, the CDR3 is TGTGCCAGCAGTTTCCTATATGTTGCAGATACGCAGTATTTT.

The chain employs TRBV7-9 and TRBJ2-1, with TRBD1 identical over 8 bases. The V segment lost 3 bases and the J segment 7 bases; nucleotides outside the gene matches: 8. CDR1 is SEHNR and CDR2 is FQNEAQ in the germline V gene (reference sequence). This CDR3 is built from 15 residues. In DNA form, the CDR3 reads TGTGCCAGCAGCTTCTACGGACAGGGTTGGAATGAGCAGTTCTTC. Its protein product is CASSFYGQGWNEQFF.

This clonotype was seen a few times. The chain carries TRBV20-1 and TRBJ1-2; 8 nucleotides line up with TRBD1. The J segment lost 4 bases and the V segment lost 1 base, leaving 5 bases of the junction unmatched. This CDR3 is built from 14 residues. Germline CDR1 is DFQATT and CDR2 is SNEGSKA (reference sequence). The CDR3: CSARGGQVFYGYTF. As DNA, the CDR3 is TGCAGTGCTAGAGGGGGACAGGTGTTCTATGGCTACACCTTC.